A single sample gave rise to the 10 T cell receptor beta chains below, sequenced in a study of control samples from healthy donors and cancer patients. Here immunoSEQ multiplex PCR was the method, and the copy in TCRdb shows in-frame clones only, minus some. The data contain around 30,000 clones, approximately 91% of them singletons. Material for sequencing was PBMCs. The receptor source for this set is a man between 45 and 60 years old with lung cancer.

The chain recombines TRBV9 with TRBJ2-5; 7 bases fit TRBD1. This CDR3 contains 14 residues. The trim removed 2 bases at V and 0 bases at J, leaving 1 base unmatched. Germline V lookup: CDR1 SGDLS, CDR2 YYNGEE. The CDR3 region has the DNA TGTGCCAGCAGCGTGGGACAGCACCAAGAGACCCAGTACTTC. Encoded protein: CASSVGQHQETQYF.

The chain recombines TRBV27 with TRBJ1-5; no clear D gene. Germline V gene sequence: CDR1 MNHEY, CDR2 SMNVEV (reference sequence). Trimming left V 4 bases short and J 5 bases short, with 12 bases between. This CDR3 has 14 residues. Here the CDR3 DNA reads TGTGCCAGCAGTTCGCGCCGGGTGGATCAGCCCCAGCATTTT. This encodes CASSSRRVDQPQHF.

This clone was counted a single time. The chain employs TRBV5-5 and TRBJ2-5, with D tentatively TRBD2 (6 bases). V shed 0 bases and J shed 1 base, with 10 bases lying between them. The CDR3 totals 15 residues. Germline lookup yields CDR1 SGHKS and CDR2 YYEKEE (reference sequence). CDR3 residues: CASSLVGDSQETQYF. In DNA, the CDR3 is TGTGCCAGCAGCTTGGTGGGGGACTCCCAAGAGACCCAGTACTTC.

The rearrangement uses TRBV27 and TRBJ1-2; weak D call: TRBD1 (6 bases). Per germline, CDR1 MNHEY and CDR2 SMNVEV (reference sequence). The ends were cut back, 6 bases at V and 3 bases at J, with 17 bases in the middle. The CDR3 totals 15 residues. DNA for the CDR3: TGTGCCAGCAGCCTGAACCAGGGGTCTTACTATGGCTACACCTTC. Its translation is CASSLNQGSYYGYTF.

Only a few counts were recorded for this clone. The chain combines TRBV6-2 or TRBV6-3 with TRBJ2-7; D might be TRBD1 (5 bases). The CDR3 totals 14 residues. Germline V CDR1 and CDR2: MNHEY, SVGEGT. Trimming removed 2 bases at V and 3 bases at J, with 11 bases between. The DNA of the CDR3 is TGTGCCAGCAGTTACGGCAGGGAAGGCTACGAGCAGTACTTC. Translated, it gives CASSYGREGYEQYF.

The V and J genes are TRBV3-1 (or the pseudogene TRBV3-2) and TRBJ1-5; D is uncertain. This CDR3 comprises 14 residues. V lost 2 bases to trimming and J lost 0 bases, with 5 bases between them. CDR1 and CDR2 (germline): LGHDT, YNNKEL (reference sequence). The CDR3 DNA follows: TGTGCCAGCAGCCAACGGGGTAGCAATCAGCCCCAGCATTTT. This codes for CASSQRGSNQPQHF.

The rearrangement links TRBV7-2 to TRBJ2-3; no reliable D call. The CDR3 is 13 residues long. V was clipped by 1 base and J by 2 bases, with 4 bases between them. CDR1 is SGHTA, CDR2 FQGNSA, per germline. The CDR3 coding sequence is TGTGCCAGCAGCTTAGGGATCACAGATACGCAGTATTTT. This translates into CASSLGITDTQYF.

The genes are TRBV7-3 and TRBJ1-1; 8 bases are a match to TRBD1. V was pared by 5 bases and J by 3 bases, with 5 bases of the junction left unmatched. Per the germline V gene, CDR1 is SGHTA and CDR2 is FQGTGA. The CDR3 contains 14 residues. The CDR3 region has the DNA TGTGCCAGCAGCAAGACAGGGGTTGACACTGAAGCTTTCTTT. Its translation is CASSKTGVDTEAFF.

The chain joins TRBV18 to TRBJ1-2, with TRBD1 identical over 8 bases. CDR3 length: 15 amino acids. CDR1 and CDR2 from the germline V gene are KGHSH and LQKENI. Germline trimming cut 5 bases from V and 2 bases from J; bases unmatched to any gene: 7. CDR3 DNA sequence: TGTGCCAGCTCATACGAGGACAGGGCGAACTATGGCTACACCTTC. Translation gives CASSYEDRANYGYTF.

The gene calls are TRBV9 and TRBJ1-2, with TRBD1 identical over 8 bases. Per germline, CDR1 SGDLS and CDR2 YYNGEE. Trimming removed 3 bases from V and 4 bases from J; junction bases left unmatched: 8. The CDR3 length is 15 residues. CDR3 protein: CASSASTGESYGYTF. CDR3 nucleotide sequence: TGTGCCAGCAGCGCCTCGACAGGGGAGAGCTATGGCTACACCTTC.